This record concerns one T cell receptor (beta chain) sequence. Antigen specificity is unknown. Sequenced material consisted of expressed TCRB transcripts (all of the isolated RNA was reverse transcribed). Sequencing used immunoSEQ multiplex PCR; TCRdb keeps in-frame clones, though not all of them. The table shows roughly 300,000 clones, with roughly an eighth occurring only once. The data derive from a study of beta chain features in type 1 diabetes. Study-level points and caveats: Shorter TCRB CDR3s, moderately but significantly so, were found in Type 1 diabetes patients in all four CD4+ subsets.

This CDR3 region has 16 residues. Germline V gene data show CDR1 as KGHSH and CDR2 as LQKENI. Trimming stripped 1 base from V and 7 bases from J, with 16 bases between. The chain has TRBV18 and TRBJ1-4; D uncertain. The clonotype comes from a young man with type 1 diabetes. Specimen: naive CD4+ T cells from blood. The CDR3: CASSPRRPTQGEKLFF. DNA for the CDR3: TGTGCCAGCTCACCACGGAGACCAACTCAAGGTGAAAAACTGTTTTTT.